One sample yielded the 30 T cell receptor beta chains listed below, sequenced in a study of PD-L1 blockade in urothelial cancer. Using immunoSEQ multiplex PCR, the repertoire was profiled, and TCRdb retains in-frame clones only, with some absent. The data show some 120,000 clones, about 83% seen once. The time point: peripheral blood 6 weeks after treatment start. The material was PBMCs, obtained around atezolizumab (anti-PD-L1) treatment. These receptors came from a man aged 45-65 years with urothelial cancer.

Concerning this clone: Other DNA sequences in the sample encode the same CDR3. The rearrangement links TRBV6-1 to TRBJ1-5; 8 bases agree with TRBD1. This CDR3 is built from 13 residues. V lost 5 bases to trimming and J lost 6 bases; unmatched junction nucleotides: 3. Germline lookup yields CDR1 MNHNS and CDR2 SASEGT. Here the CDR3 reads CASSQGAGQPQHF. As DNA, the CDR3 is TGTGCCAGCAGTCAGGGGGCTGGTCAGCCCCAGCATTTT.

V usage is TRBV18 and J usage is TRBJ2-7; 8 bases map to TRBD2. The CDR3 consists of 16 residues. The germline V gene has CDR1 KGHSH and CDR2 LQKENI. V was pared by 0 bases and J by 4 bases, with 8 bases of the junction left unmatched. The CDR3 DNA reads as TGTGCCAGCTCACCACCGAGCGGGAGCTTTCCGTACGAGCAGTACTTC. It specifies CASSPPSGSFPYEQYF.

The chain links TRBV28 to TRBJ2-1; TRBD2 is a possible D gene (6 bases). Germline CDR1 is MDHEN and CDR2 is SYDVKM. This CDR3 comprises 16 residues. The germline V and J ends were trimmed by 4 bases and 7 bases, with 20 bases remaining between them. The CDR3 is CASSSLFAGRRNEQFF. In nucleotides, the CDR3 is TGTGCCAGCAGTTCCCTTTTCGCGGGGAGGAGGAATGAGCAGTTCTTC. Supplemented by reference TRBV28 and TRBJ2-1, the full variable domain reads DVKVTQSSRYLVKRTGEKVFLECVQDMDHENMFWYRQDPGLGLRLIYFSYDVKMKEKGDIPEGYSVSREKKERFSLILESASTNQTSMYLCASSSLFAGRRNEQFFGPGTRLTVL.

This sequence joins TRBV28 and TRBJ2-7, with D perhaps matching TRBD2 (6 bases). V lost 3 bases and J lost 0, with 15 bases in between. This CDR3 region has 16 residues. CDR1 is MDHEN and CDR2 is SYDVKM in the germline V gene. The DNA for the CDR3 is TGTGCCAGCAGTTTTTTTCAGCGGGCCTTCTCCTACGAGCAGTACTTC. It codes for CASSFFQRAFSYEQYF.

The chain is built from TRBV2 and TRBJ2-5, with a tentative D call TRBD1 (7 bases). CDR3 length: 15 residues. CDR1 is SNHLY, CDR2 FYNNEI, per germline. The V gene lost 3 bases and the J gene lost 3 bases, with 14 bases spanning the gap. Here the CDR3 DNA reads TGTGCCAGCAGTGATCAGGGGGGAATAAAAGAGACCCAGTACTTC. Translated, it gives CASSDQGGIKETQYF. The full variable domain, rest sourced from reference TRBV2 and TRBJ2-5, is EPEVTQTPSHQVTQMGQEVILRCVPISNHLYFYWYRQILGQKVEFLVSFYNNEISEKSEIFDDQFSVERPDGSNFTLKIRSTKLEDSAMYFCASSDQGGIKETQYFGPGTRLLVL.

This clone appeared a few times. The chain employs TRBV25-1 and TRBJ2-7; TRBD2 aligns across 7 bases. CDR1 and CDR2 (germline): MGHDK, SYGVNS. V lost 6 bases, J lost 1 base, and 3 bases stayed unmatched. The CDR3 contains 13 residues. CDR3 bases: TGTGCCAGCAGAGCTAGCGGTTCCTACGAGCAGTACTTC. It specifies CASRASGSYEQYF.

The chain recombines TRBV5-1 with TRBJ2-3, with a tentative D call TRBD2 (6 bases). The CDR3 has 15 amino acids. V was trimmed by 4 bases and J by 0 bases, leaving 12 bases between them. CDR1 is SGHRS and CDR2 is YFSETQ in the germline V gene. CDR3 in amino acids: CASSPGGASTDTQYF. DNA of the CDR3: TGCGCCAGCAGCCCCGGCGGGGCTAGCACAGATACGCAGTATTTT.

This clone has just one count. This sequence joins TRBV11-2 and TRBJ1-1, with D maybe TRBD1 (6 bases). Germline CDR1 is SGHAT and CDR2 is FQNNGV. The CDR3 spans 13 residues. V was pared by 6 bases and J by 6 bases, with 14 bases between. Here the CDR3 reads CASRDQPGAEAFF. The DNA for the CDR3 is TGTGCCAGCAGGGATCAACCAGGGGCTGAAGCTTTCTTT.

This rearrangement joins TRBV30 to TRBJ1-5; D is undetermined. V lost 2 bases to trimming and J lost 3 bases, with 8 bases between them. Per germline, CDR1 GTSNPN and CDR2 SVGIG (reference sequence). The CDR3 sequence is 13 residues long. The CDR3 sequence is CAWSRRVNQPQHF. DNA of the CDR3: TGTGCCTGGAGTCGGAGAGTCAATCAGCCCCAGCATTTT.

The chain has TRBV15 and TRBJ2-7; D perhaps matches TRBD1 (5 bases). CDR3 length: 14 residues. Germline lookup yields CDR1 LNHNV and CDR2 YYDKDF (reference sequence). V shed 3 bases and J shed 6 bases, with 15 bases lying between them. In DNA form, the CDR3 reads TGTGCCACCAGCAGGGTCCAGGGATATAGCGAGCAGTACTTC. It is translated as CATSRVQGYSEQYF. Based on the CDR3 plus reference TRBV15 and TRBJ2-7, the full variable domain is DAMVIQNPRYQVTQFGKPVTLSCSQTLNHNVMYWYQQKSSQAPKLLFHYYDKDFNNEADTPDNFQSRRPNTSFCFLDIRSPGLGDTAMYLCATSRVQGYSEQYFGPGTRLTVT.

The V gene is TRBV7-8, the J gene TRBJ2-5; TRBD1 matches at 12 bases. V gave up 5 bases and J gave up 7 bases; unmatched junction bases: 8. CDR3 length: 15 residues. CDR1 is SGHVS and CDR2 is FQNEAQ in the germline V gene. CDR3 bases: TGTGCCAGCAGCCCCCCGGGACAGGGGGCAGTGACCCAGTACTTC. It translates to CASSPPGQGAVTQYF. The whole variable domain, remainder taken from reference TRBV7-8 and TRBJ2-5, is GAGVSQSPRYKVAKRGQDVALRCDPISGHVSLFWYQQALGQGPEFLTYFQNEAQLDKSGLPSDRFFAERPEGSVSTLKIQRTQQEDSAVYLCASSPPGQGAVTQYFGPGTRLLVL.

The chain has TRBV5-1 and TRBJ2-7, with D possibly matching TRBD1 (5 bases). The CDR3 totals 12 residues. Per the germline V gene, CDR1 is SGHRS and CDR2 is YFSETQ. V gave up 4 bases and J gave up 4 bases, with 9 bases separating them. CDR3 sequence: CASSVAGYEQYF. The CDR3 region has the DNA TGCGCCAGCAGCGTGGCAGGGTACGAGCAGTACTTC.

This chain links TRBV2 with TRBJ2-3; D is perhaps TRBD1 (6 bases). Trimming shortened V by 8 bases and J by 0 bases, and 15 bases separated the two germline ends. Germline V gene lookup returns CDR1 SNHLY and CDR2 FYNNEI. CDR3 length: 15 amino acids. CDR3 coding DNA: TGTGCCAGCGCAGGGGACGGAACTAGCACAGATACGCAGTATTTT. Amino acid sequence: CASAGDGTSTDTQYF.

The DNA for the CDR3 is TGTGCCAGCAGCTCGAAGACTAGCGGGGGCACAGATACGCAGTATTTT. This sequence encodes CASSSKTSGGTDTQYF. The genes are TRBV5-4 and TRBJ2-3; 11 bases agree with TRBD2. The CDR3 length is 16 residues. Per germline, CDR1 SGHNT and CDR2 YYREEE (reference sequence). Trimming removed 3 bases from V and 1 base from J; junction bases left unmatched: 4.

The CDR3 loop reads CASSRLEGNQPQHF. CDR3 in DNA: TGTGCCAGCAGCAGGTTGGAAGGCAATCAGCCCCAGCATTTT. The chain links TRBV28 to TRBJ1-5; D uncertain. Between the trimmed V and J ends, which lost 6 bases and 2 bases, there was a span of 11 bases. Germline assignment: CDR1 MDHEN and CDR2 SYDVKM. CDR3 length: 14 amino acids.

The chain employs TRBV19 and TRBJ1-2, with D maybe TRBD1 (5 bases). Germline CDR1 is LNHDA and CDR2 is SQIVND (reference sequence). Trimming cost V 3 bases and J 7 bases, with 15 bases left between them. This CDR3 has 14 amino acids. The CDR3: CASSMGTTKVGYTF. As DNA, the CDR3 is TGTGCCAGTAGTATGGGGACTACCAAGGTTGGCTACACCTTC.

This clone was counted many times. The chain couples TRBV10-3 to TRBJ2-7, with D possibly TRBD2 on 6 matching bases. V was shortened by 6 bases and J by 0 bases, with 12 bases between the two germline ends. This CDR3 spans 14 amino acids. Looked up from germline, CDR1 is ENHRY and CDR2 is SYGVKD. In nucleotides, the CDR3 is TGTGCCATCAGGAGGGACTTATACTCCTACGAGCAGTACTTC. It codes for CAIRRDLYSYEQYF.

The J gene is TRBJ2-7, the V gene TRBV5-1, with D perhaps TRBD1 (6 bases). Trimming left V 4 bases short and J 1 base short, with 12 bases between. The CDR3 runs 14 residues. The V gene's germline CDR1 is SGHRS and CDR2 YFSETQ. CDR3 in DNA: TGCGCCAGCAGCCCTACAGGGTCGTCCTACGAGCAGTACTTC. Its translation is CASSPTGSSYEQYF.

This clone showed up just a few times. The chain has TRBV6-1 and TRBJ1-6, with TRBD1 as a possible D gene (5 bases). Germline values: CDR1 MNHNS, CDR2 SASEGT. Trimming pared 11 bases from V and 15 bases from J, leaving 11 bases between. The CDR3 length is 9 residues. The chain's CDR3 is CACCGHLHF. DNA for the CDR3: TGTGCCTGCTGTGGACACCTCCACTTT.

The chain joins TRBV9 to TRBJ2-3; 10 nucleotides match TRBD2. Germline V gene data show CDR1 as SGDLS and CDR2 as YYNGEE. The CDR3 contains 16 residues. After removal of 4 bases from V and 9 bases from J, the junction contained 14 bases not matched to a gene. CDR3 coding DNA: TGTGCCAGCAGCCCGCCGTCTAGCGGGAGCGGGGAAACGCAGTATTTT. Its protein product is CASSPPSSGSGETQYF.

In its sample, this clone was seen once. This chain uses TRBV28 with TRBJ2-7, with TRBD2 identical over 10 bases. The junction had 5 bases not matched to a gene; V was cut back by 6 bases and J by 0 bases. CDR3 length equals 15 residues. From germline, CDR1 is MDHEN and CDR2 SYDVKM. In nucleotides, the CDR3 is TGTGCCAGCAGGGCTAGCGGGAGATCCTCCTACGAGCAGTACTTC. Protein sequence: CASRASGRSSYEQYF.

The rearrangement joins TRBV18 to TRBJ2-1; 10 nucleotides agree with TRBD2. The germline V gene has CDR1 KGHSH and CDR2 LQKENI. The J segment lost 8 bases and the V segment lost 0 bases, leaving 16 bases of the junction unmatched. This CDR3 is 19 amino acids long. CDR3 DNA sequence: TGTGCCAGCTCACCACCGCTCGATTCCAGCGGGAGGGCCCTGCATGAGCAGTTCTTC. As protein: CASSPPLDSSGRALHEQFF.

This chain links TRBV5-8 with TRBJ1-5, with TRBD1 matching 7 bases. Unmatched junction bases numbered 5, after V lost 3 bases and J lost 5 bases. Germline CDR1 is SGHTS and CDR2 is YDEGEE. This CDR3 comprises 14 residues. The CDR3 DNA follows: TGTGCCAGCAGCTGGGGGACAGCTCATCAGCCCCAGCATTTT. This codes for CASSWGTAHQPQHF.

This rearrangement joins TRBV6-4 to TRBJ2-3; 7 bases are a match to TRBD2. The junction had 6 bases not matched to a gene; V was cut back by 4 bases and J by 2 bases. Per germline, CDR1 MRHNA and CDR2 SNTAGT. The CDR3 is 15 amino acids. CDR3 sequence reads: CASSALASHTDTQYF. As DNA, the CDR3 is TGTGCCAGCAGTGCACTAGCGAGTCACACAGATACGCAGTATTTT.

The genes are TRBV27 and TRBJ1-3; D unclear. The V and J ends lost 2 bases and 0 bases respectively, with 11 bases between them. The CDR3 is made up of 16 amino acids. Germline CDR1 reads MNHEY; CDR2 reads SMNVEV (reference sequence). CDR3 bases: TGTGCCAGCAGTTTAACAGCGGTCCTCTCTGGAAACACCATATATTTT. It yields the protein CASSLTAVLSGNTIYF.

The chain employs TRBV5-1 and TRBJ2-7; a possible D gene is TRBD1 (6 bases). Looked up from germline, CDR1 is SGHRS and CDR2 is YFSETQ. The V gene lost 4 bases and the J gene lost 5 bases, with 13 bases spanning the gap. The CDR3 covers 13 residues. CDR3 loop: CASSPRTANEQYF. DNA of the CDR3: TGCGCCAGCAGCCCACGGACAGCAAACGAGCAGTACTTC.

The chain employs TRBV7-9 and TRBJ2-7; perhaps TRBD2 as D (6 bases). The germline V gene encodes CDR1 SEHNR and CDR2 FQNEAQ (reference sequence). The CDR3 runs 14 residues. The V gene lost 0 bases and the J gene lost 7 bases, with 13 bases spanning the gap. The CDR3: CASSLAGTEGEQYF. The CDR3 bases are TGTGCCAGCAGCTTAGCCGGGACGGAGGGAGAGCAGTACTTC.

The CDR3 DNA follows: TGCGCCAGCAGCCAATCGACTAGTGCGGATGAGCAGTTCTTC. Its protein product is CASSQSTSADEQFF. The chain has TRBV5-1 and TRBJ2-1; D is possibly TRBD2 (6 bases). The CDR3 has 14 residues. Germline-derived CDR1 and CDR2 are SGHRS and YFSETQ. V gave up 4 bases and J gave up 8 bases, with 16 bases separating them.

J is TRBJ1-4 and V is TRBV7-2, with unresolved D. Germline V lookup: CDR1 SGHTA, CDR2 FQGNSA. V lost 8 bases and J 7 bases, leaving 14 bases between the germline ends. The CDR3 spans 13 residues. CDR3 sequence: CASSRTEIEKLFF. The CDR3 bases are TGTGCCAGCTCGAGGACTGAAATTGAAAAACTGTTTTTT.

This clone occurred a few times. The chain employs TRBV11-2 and TRBJ1-5, with D tentatively TRBD1 (5 bases). CDR1 and CDR2 from the germline V gene are SGHAT and FQNNGV. The CDR3 is made up of 19 amino acids. The V and J ends lost 5 bases and 2 bases respectively, with 25 bases between them. The CDR3 sequence: CASSPAHRMRIYGNQPQHF. As DNA, the CDR3 is TGTGCCAGCAGCCCAGCCCACAGGATGAGGATTTATGGCAATCAGCCCCAGCATTTT.